The sequence of this TCR beta chain was determined in a study of blood T cell repertoires in COVID-19. For the study at large: Sites across the United States, Italy and Spain contributed samples from acute and convalescent COVID-19.

Original data processing: Estimates of nucleated cell counts were drawn from the amplification of reference gene primers. Measured with immunoSEQ multiplex PCR; TCRdb has only the in-frame clones, and not every one. The V and J calls and the clone size are those of that table, but D and trimming were determined from the DNA. The repertoire includes roughly 250,000 clones, over 70% of them detected once, and about 3% sits in the top ten. Sequencing was done on a sample of peripheral blood. The TCR comes from an elderly woman with acute or convalescent COVID-19.

The CDR3 coding sequence is TGTGCCAGCAGCCCTAGCGGTTTACTAGATACGCAGTATTTT. Its protein product is CASSPSGLLDTQYF. The chain combines TRBV14 with TRBJ2-3, with 7 bases aligning to TRBD2. Germline-derived CDR1 and CDR2 are SGHDN and FVKESK. The CDR3 is 14 amino acids. The V gene end was trimmed by 4 bases and the J gene end by 5 bases; junction bases not matched to a gene: 6.